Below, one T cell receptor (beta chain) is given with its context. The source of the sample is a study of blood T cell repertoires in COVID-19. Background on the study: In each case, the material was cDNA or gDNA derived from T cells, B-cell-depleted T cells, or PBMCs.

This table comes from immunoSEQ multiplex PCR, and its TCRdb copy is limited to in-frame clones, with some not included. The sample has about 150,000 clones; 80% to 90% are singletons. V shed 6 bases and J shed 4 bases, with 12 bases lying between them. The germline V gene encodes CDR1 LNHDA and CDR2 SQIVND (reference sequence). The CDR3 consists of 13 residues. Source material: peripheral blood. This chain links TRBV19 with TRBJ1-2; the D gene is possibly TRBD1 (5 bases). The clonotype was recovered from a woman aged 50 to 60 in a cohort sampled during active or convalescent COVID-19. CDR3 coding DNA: TGTGCCAGTAGCGCCACCGGGGGCTATGGCTACACCTTC. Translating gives CASSATGGYGYTF.